What follows are 28 T cell receptor beta chains derived from one specimen sequenced in a study of blood T cell repertoires in COVID-19. The repertoire was sequenced with immunoSEQ multiplex PCR; TCRdb's copy has only in-frame clones and lacks some. Among more than 70,000 clones, approximately 78% were seen once, and the ten largest hold approximately 25%. What was sequenced was peripheral blood. These receptors originate from a human donor in a cohort sampled during active COVID-19.

The chain has TRBV4-1 and TRBJ1-2; 7 bases align to TRBD1. This CDR3 has 16 residues. V dropped 1 base and J dropped 7; count of bases not matched to a gene: 12. Germline-derived CDR1 and CDR2 are MGHRA and YSYEKL. CDR3 sequence: CASSQVGDRRSRGYTF. DNA of the CDR3: TGCGCCAGCAGCCAAGTCGGGGACAGACGGTCCCGTGGCTACACCTTC.

V usage is TRBV2 and J usage is TRBJ1-2; 7 positions match TRBD1. CDR1 and CDR2 from the germline V gene are SNHLY and FYNNEI. J was trimmed by 7 bases and V by 6 bases; bases with no gene match: 8. The CDR3 covers 13 residues. The chain's CDR3 is CASRTGTAGGYTF. The CDR3 DNA sequence: TGTGCCAGCAGGACCGGGACAGCCGGTGGCTACACCTTC.

This clone was seen a single time. V usage is TRBV19 and J usage is TRBJ2-3, with 9 bases identical to TRBD2. CDR3 length: 15 residues. The trim removed 6 bases at V and 7 bases at J, leaving 11 bases unmatched. Per the germline V gene, CDR1 is LNHDA and CDR2 is SQIVND (reference sequence). CDR3 region: CASSLGGGAKNTQYF. DNA for the CDR3: TGTGCCAGTAGCCTCGGCGGGGGGGCCAAGAATACGCAGTATTTT.

The V gene is TRBV5-1, the J gene TRBJ1-1, with D possibly being TRBD1 (6 bases). V shed 0 bases and J shed 0 bases, with 9 bases lying between them. The CDR3 runs to 15 residues. The V gene's germline CDR1 is SGHRS and CDR2 YFSETQ. The CDR3 reads CASSLAQGLNTEAFF. CDR3 sequence (DNA): TGCGCCAGCAGCTTGGCCCAGGGGTTGAACACTGAAGCTTTCTTT.

The chain joins TRBV11-2 to TRBJ2-7; 8 nucleotides align to TRBD1. Germline values: CDR1 SGHAT, CDR2 FQNNGV. This CDR3 is 17 amino acids long. The junction had 14 bases not matched to a gene; V was cut back by 5 bases and J by 2 bases. CDR3 amino acids: CASSHSSSQGVAYEQYF. The CDR3 nucleotides read TGTGCCAGCAGCCACTCATCGTCACAGGGGGTAGCCTACGAGCAGTACTTC.

J is TRBJ1-1 and V is TRBV5-1, with a possible D match to TRBD1 (6 bases). Germline V gene data show CDR1 as SGHRS and CDR2 as YFSETQ. The V end lost 4 bases, the J end lost 1 base, and 14 bases lay between the germline ends. CDR3 length: 15 residues. This CDR3 reads CASSTRTDRNTEAFF. CDR3 nucleotide sequence: TGCGCCAGCAGCACGCGGACAGATAGGAACACTGAAGCTTTCTTT.

The V call is TRBV9, the J call TRBJ1-6; D gene ambiguous. Germline V lookup: CDR1 SGDLS, CDR2 YYNGEE. The CDR3 sequence is 15 residues long. Trimming cost V 2 bases and J 7 bases, with 13 bases left between them. The CDR3 DNA sequence: TGTGCCAGCAGCGTTGGGTCACAGACCAATTCACCCCTCCACTTT. It codes for CASSVGSQTNSPLHF. Together with reference TRBV9 and TRBJ1-6, the CDR3 gives the full variable domain: DSGVTQTPKHLITATGQRVTLRCSPRSGDLSVYWYQQSLDQGLQFLIQYYNGEERAKGNILERFSAQQFPDLHSELNLSSLELGDSALYFCASSVGSQTNSPLHFGNGTRLTVT.

The chain links TRBV7-3 to TRBJ2-5, with D possibly being TRBD1 (5 bases). This CDR3 comprises 13 residues. Germline CDR1 reads SGHTA; CDR2 reads FQGTGA. V dropped 5 bases and J dropped 5 bases, with 12 bases sitting between them. CDR3: CASSLRVEETQYF. CDR3 sequence (DNA): TGTGCCAGCAGCCTCAGGGTGGAGGAGACCCAGTACTTC.

This clone was counted at least ten times. This sequence joins TRBV7-9 and TRBJ1-5; D perhaps matches TRBD1 (5 bases). The V end was cut by 2 bases, the J end by 6 bases, with 8 bases between. The CDR3 contains 13 residues. Germline V lookup: CDR1 SEHNR, CDR2 FQNEAQ (reference sequence). The DNA of the CDR3 is TGTGCCAGCAGCTTACAGGGTCGTCAGCCCCAGCATTTT. This codes for CASSLQGRQPQHF.

This chain uses TRBV5-1 with TRBJ2-6; TRBD1 might be the D (5 bases). The CDR3 sequence is 16 residues long. From germline, CDR1 is SGHRS and CDR2 YFSETQ. Trimming removed 4 bases from V and 0 bases from J, with 11 bases in between. Here the CDR3 reads CASSPDINSGANVLTF. CDR3 nucleotides: TGCGCCAGCAGCCCGGACATTAACTCTGGGGCCAACGTCCTGACTTTC.

This clone has a handful of counts. The chain joins TRBV2 to TRBJ2-5, with 16 bases matching TRBD2. CDR3 length: 19 residues. Germline loops: CDR1 SNHLY, CDR2 FYNNEI. V lost 5 bases to trimming and J lost 0 bases; unmatched junction nucleotides: 9. CDR3 DNA: TGTGCCAGCAGTAAACGTATAGGGACTAGCGGGGGGGACCAAGAGACCCAGTACTTC. This translates into CASSKRIGTSGGDQETQYF.

The chain links TRBV27 to TRBJ1-1; D is unresolved. This CDR3 is 11 amino acids long. Trimming cost V 4 bases and J 7 bases, with 7 bases left between them. Germline V gives CDR1 MNHEY, CDR2 SMNVEV (reference sequence). The CDR3 region is CASSSGLEAFF. CDR3 nucleotide sequence: TGTGCCAGCAGTTCAGGCCTTGAAGCTTTCTTT.

This clone was found a few times. The chain joins TRBV19 to TRBJ1-3; 10 nucleotides match TRBD1. Trimming removed 5 bases from V and 2 bases from J; junction bases left unmatched: 3. The CDR3 is made up of 15 amino acids. CDR1 LNHDA and CDR2 SQIVND come from the germline V gene (reference sequence). CDR3 sequence: CASSVGQGTGNTIYF. The CDR3 DNA reads as TGTGCCAGTAGTGTGGGACAGGGGACTGGAAACACCATATATTTT.

The chain is built from TRBV7-9 and TRBJ1-4; TRBD1 agrees at 9 bases. The CDR3 is 15 residues long. The germline CDR1 and CDR2 sequences are SEHNR and FQNEAQ (reference sequence). The trim removed 2 bases at V and 8 bases at J, leaving 6 bases unmatched. As DNA, the CDR3 is TGTGCCAGCAGCTTACGGAGGACAGGGGTAGAAAAACTGTTTTTT. Translating gives CASSLRRTGVEKLFF.

The chain links TRBV18 to TRBJ1-2, with a weak D call TRBD1 (5 bases). This CDR3 region has 14 residues. The germline V gene encodes CDR1 KGHSH and CDR2 LQKENI. V lost 2 bases and J 8 bases, leaving 15 bases between the germline ends. CDR3 sequence: CASSPYDSLTGYTF. The CDR3 DNA sequence: TGTGCCAGCTCACCATATGACAGCCTGACCGGCTACACCTTC.

The chain combines TRBV7-3 with TRBJ1-3, with 8 positions matching TRBD1. From germline, CDR1 is SGHTA and CDR2 FQGTGA. J gave up 8 bases and V 5 bases, and 5 bases lay outside the gene matches. This CDR3 comprises 13 residues. Here the CDR3 DNA reads TGTGCCAGCAGCGGACAGGGTTCAGACACCATATATTTT. Amino acid sequence: CASSGQGSDTIYF.

CDR3 sequence reads: CASSYSTATNEKLFF. As DNA, the CDR3 is TGTGCCAGCAGTTACTCGACTGCAACTAATGAAAAACTGTTTTTT. This chain links TRBV6-5 with TRBJ1-4, with D unresolved. The CDR3 consists of 15 residues. V was trimmed by 0 bases and J by 0 bases, leaving 5 bases between them. CDR1 is MNHEY, CDR2 SVGAGI, per germline.

The chain couples TRBV30 to TRBJ2-3; 11 bases map to TRBD2. Trimming at V came to 3 bases and at J to 7 bases, leaving 9 bases not matched to a gene. Germline CDR1 GTSNPN, CDR2 SVGIG (reference sequence). The CDR3 length is 15 residues. CDR3 coding DNA: TGTGCCTGGAGCCCTCTAGCGGGGGGCGGTTATACGCAGTATTTT. This codes for CAWSPLAGGGYTQYF.

This clone was found once. The V gene is TRBV18, the J gene TRBJ2-5, with unresolved D. V was pared by 3 bases and J by 7 bases, with 15 bases between. The CDR3 runs 14 residues. Germline CDR1 and CDR2: KGHSH and LQKENI. The CDR3 DNA sequence: TGTGCCAGCTCACCTGGTCCGGGTATTGGGACCCAGTACTTC. Protein: CASSPGPGIGTQYF.

The V gene is TRBV7-3, the J gene TRBJ1-1; D perhaps matches TRBD1 (5 bases). This CDR3 spans 14 amino acids. Per the germline V gene, CDR1 is SGHTA and CDR2 is FQGTGA. The V end lost 1 base, the J end lost 4 bases, and 10 bases lay between the germline ends. The CDR3 spells CASSLNAGGTEAFF. In nucleotides, the CDR3 is TGTGCCAGCAGCTTAAATGCCGGGGGCACTGAAGCTTTCTTT.

The chain couples TRBV12-3 or TRBV12-4 to TRBJ1-2, with a possible D match to TRBD1 (5 bases). V gave up 6 bases and J gave up 5 bases, with 13 bases separating them. The CDR3 is made up of 13 amino acids. The CDR3 protein is CASSPIQGYGYTF. The DNA of the CDR3 is TGTGCCAGCAGCCCTATCCAGGGATATGGCTACACCTTC.

The V and J genes are TRBV4-1 and TRBJ1-1; TRBD1 might be the D (5 bases). CDR3 length equals 14 residues. Trimming left V 1 base short and J 8 bases short, with 14 bases between. Germline CDR1 reads MGHRA; CDR2 reads YSYEKL. The CDR3 protein is CASSQVGAVGEAFF. The CDR3 nucleotides are TGCGCCAGCAGCCAAGTTGGGGCTGTGGGAGAAGCTTTCTTT.

The chain combines TRBV12-3 or TRBV12-4 with TRBJ1-1; D is undetermined. V dropped 6 bases and J dropped 7 bases, with 15 bases sitting between them. The CDR3 is 13 amino acids. CDR3 DNA: TGTGCCAGCAGACCTCAGGCGGGAAATGAAGCTTTCTTT. Protein: CASRPQAGNEAFF.

This clone was observed a single time. The rearrangement links TRBV2 to TRBJ1-2, with 7 bases fitting TRBD1. CDR1 is SNHLY, CDR2 FYNNEI, per germline. The CDR3 runs 15 residues. Unmatched junction bases numbered 6, after V lost 3 bases and J lost 2 bases. The CDR3: CASSDQTGRNYGYTF. The CDR3 DNA follows: TGTGCCAGCAGTGACCAGACAGGGCGAAACTATGGCTACACCTTC.

This chain uses TRBV10-3 with TRBJ2-5, with 9 nucleotides matching TRBD1. Germline V gene sequence: CDR1 ENHRY, CDR2 SYGVKD. CDR3 size: 14 residues. The V gene end was trimmed by 3 bases and the J gene end by 3 bases; junction bases not matched to a gene: 2. The CDR3 sequence is CAISDTGGEETQYF. In nucleotides, the CDR3 is TGTGCCATCAGTGACACAGGGGGCGAAGAGACCCAGTACTTC.

The V gene is TRBV4-1, the J gene TRBJ2-1; 7 nucleotides line up with TRBD1. Germline trimming cut 4 bases from V and 9 bases from J; bases unmatched to any gene: 9. The germline CDR1 and CDR2 sequences are MGHRA and YSYEKL. The CDR3 totals 14 residues. The DNA for the CDR3 is TGCGCCAGCAGCCTATCCCGACAGGGTGGTGAGCAGTTCTTC. It specifies CASSLSRQGGEQFF.

V usage is TRBV5-1 and J usage is TRBJ2-5; TRBD2 matches 7 bases. The trim removed 3 bases at V and 4 bases at J, leaving 3 bases unmatched. The CDR3 is 13 amino acids. Germline V gene sequence: CDR1 SGHRS, CDR2 YFSETQ. DNA of the CDR3: TGCGCCAGCAGCTCCGGGGGGATAGAGACCCAGTACTTC. This translates into CASSSGGIETQYF.

The genes are TRBV10-2 and TRBJ2-1; no definite D call. The CDR3 covers 13 residues. V lost 0 bases and J 4 bases, leaving 4 bases between the germline ends. Germline V lookup: CDR1 WSHSY, CDR2 SAAADI. Here the CDR3 reads CASSESRYNEQFF. CDR3 DNA: TGCGCCAGCAGTGAGTCGCGGTACAATGAGCAGTTCTTC.